A selection of T cell receptor beta chains follows, all from one sample in a study of prognosis after radiotherapy for stage I lung cancer. TCRdb independently ran MiXCR on the multiplex PCR reads; one entry per CDR3 protein. The sample has tens of thousands of distinct CDR3 sequences; 26% are singletons. The sequencing here drew on PBMCs, taken before or after stereotactic body radiation therapy (not recorded which). These receptors originate from a donor at least 50 years old with non-small cell lung cancer. CDR3s include the opening cysteine and the closing phenylalanine or tryptophan. Fields, in order: clone size, D gene, J gene, V gene, CDR3 protein, CDR3 DNA. A D gene is named only where the DNA matches it firmly. A clone size is listed for some rows: how often the clone was seen (once, few, many), or a class if it is expanded.

clone size: many
D gene: -
J gene: TRBJ1-2
V gene: TRBV10-3
CDR3 protein: CAIRPQGPYGYTF
CDR3 DNA: TGTGCCATCAGGCCCCAGGGACCCTATGGCTACACCTTC

clone size: many
D gene: -
J gene: TRBJ1-4
V gene: TRBV5-1
CDR3 protein: CASSSGAGMQEKLFF
CDR3 DNA: TGCGCCAGCAGCTCGGGGGCAGGGATGCAGGAAAAACTGTTTTTT

clone size: many
D gene: -
J gene: TRBJ2-7
V gene: TRBV10-3
CDR3 protein: CAISEGSSGEQYF
CDR3 DNA: TGTGCCATCAGTGAAGGCTCCTCTGGCGAGCAGTACTTC

clone size: many
D gene: -
J gene: TRBJ1-1
V gene: TRBV10-3
CDR3 protein: CAIGDMNTEAFF
CDR3 DNA: TGTGCCATAGGGGATATGAACACTGAAGCTTTCTTT

clone size: many
D gene: -
J gene: TRBJ1-2
V gene: TRBV29-1
CDR3 protein: CSVEGGKIDYGYTF
CDR3 DNA: TGCAGCGTTGAGGGGGGCAAGATTGACTATGGCTACACCTTC

clone size: -
D gene: TRBD1
J gene: TRBJ2-7
V gene: TRBV14
CDR3 protein: CASIQLLTGGGYEQYF
CDR3 DNA: TGTGCCAGCATCCAACTACTGACAGGGGGAGGCTACGAGCAGTACTTC

clone size: many
D gene: TRBD1
J gene: TRBJ1-2
V gene: TRBV20-1
CDR3 protein: CSALQGATIYGYTF
CDR3 DNA: TGCAGTGCTTTACAGGGGGCAACTATATATGGCTACACCTTC

clone size: many
D gene: -
J gene: TRBJ1-1
V gene: TRBV6-2/TRBV6-3
CDR3 protein: CAIQERDTEAFF
CDR3 DNA: TGTGCCATCCAGGAAAGGGACACTGAAGCTTTCTTT

clone size: many
D gene: -
J gene: TRBJ2-7
V gene: TRBV28
CDR3 protein: CASRFTGPYEQYF
CDR3 DNA: TGTGCCAGCAGATTCACAGGCCCCTACGAGCAGTACTTC

clone size: many
D gene: -
J gene: TRBJ2-2
V gene: TRBV7-2
CDR3 protein: CASSVTIDTGELFF
CDR3 DNA: TGTGCCAGCAGCGTGACAATCGACACCGGGGAGCTGTTTTTT

clone size: many
D gene: -
J gene: TRBJ2-1
V gene: TRBV3-1
CDR3 protein: CASSQEGINEQFF
CDR3 DNA: TGTGCCAGCAGCCAGGAGGGAATCAATGAGCAGTTCTTC

clone size: many
D gene: TRBD1
J gene: TRBJ2-7
V gene: TRBV19
CDR3 protein: CASSTAGGASYEQYF
CDR3 DNA: TGTGCCAGTAGTACCGCAGGGGGCGCGTCCTACGAGCAGTACTTC

clone size: many
D gene: -
J gene: TRBJ1-4
V gene: TRBV11-2
CDR3 protein: CASSLDWDPGLTANEKLFF
CDR3 DNA: TGTGCCAGCAGCTTAGACTGGGACCCCGGGCTTACGGCTAATGAAAAACTGTTTTTT